Listed below are T cell receptor beta chains from one sample, sequenced in a study of regulatory T cells in long-lasting Graves disease. TCRdb fed the multiplex PCR reads into MiXCR, producing one record per CDR3 protein. The sample has 400,000 to 450,000 distinct CDR3 sequences, roughly a quarter seen once. The sample consisted of peripheral blood mononuclear cells (PBMCs), taken when the disease was refractory, from a patient treated with antithyroid drugs. The source of these receptors is a female donor with Graves disease. The CDR3 runs from the conserved cysteine through the conserved F or W. D genes are given only for firm matches. Size is omitted from some rows. Given values are once, few, many or a class for expanded clones.

D | J | size | V | CDR3 | DNA
. | TRBJ2-7 | once | TRBV5-5 | CTSSYTVAYEQYF | TGTACCAGCAGCTACACAGTCGCCTACGAGCAGTACTTC
. | TRBJ2-5 | few | TRBV7-2 | CASSPLTAGRETQYF | TGTGCCAGCAGCCCACTCACGGCGGGCAGAGAGACCCAGTACTTC
TRBD1 | TRBJ2-2 | . | TRBV28 | CASRRTGGTGELFF | TGTGCCAGCCGAAGGACAGGGGGCACCGGGGAGCTGTTTTTT
. | TRBJ1-2 | many | TRBV28 | CASPPWGPDNYGYTF | TGTGCCAGCCCTCCGTGGGGGCCTGATAACTATGGCTACACCTTC
. | TRBJ1-2 | . | TRBV5-1 | CASSLSPGCGYTF | TGCGCCAGCAGCTTGAGTCCCGGGTGTGGCTACACCTTC
TRBD1 | TRBJ1-1 | . | TRBV5-5 | CASTGQGLSEAFF | TGTGCCAGCACCGGACAGGGTCTCTCTGAAGCTTTCTTT
TRBD1 | TRBJ2-5 | few | TRBV12-3/TRBV12-4 | CASSPTGGLETQYF | TGTGCCAGCAGCCCCACAGGGGGCTTAGAGACCCAGTACTTC
. | TRBJ2-5 | . | TRBV24-1 | CATSDAGTPGRETQYF | TGTGCCACCAGTGACGCCGGGACTCCAGGGCGGGAGACCCAGTACTTC
TRBD1 | TRBJ2-5 | . | TRBV7-9 | CASSFTGGLQETQYF | TGTGCCAGCAGCTTTACAGGGGGACTCCAAGAGACCCAGTACTTC
. | TRBJ1-6 | few | TRBV25-1 | CASRKQGSPLHF | TGTGCCAGTAGGAAGCAGGGGTCACCCCTCCACTTT
TRBD2 | TRBJ2-7 | . | TRBV3-1 | CASSQGGSRSYEQYF | TGTGCCAGCAGCCAAGGCGGGAGTAGGTCCTACGAGCAGTACTTC
. | TRBJ1-5 | many | TRBV2 | CASSDFGWGSNQPQHF | TGTGCCAGCAGTGATTTTGGGTGGGGTAGCAATCAGCCCCAGCATTTT
. | TRBJ2-5 | few | TRBV29-1 | CSVEVGQETQYF | TGCAGCGTTGAAGTCGGGCAAGAGACCCAGTACTTC
. | TRBJ2-2 | . | TRBV2 | CASSGLRNTGELFF | TGTGCCAGCAGTGGCCTGCGGAACACCGGGGAGCTGTTTTTT
. | TRBJ2-7 | once | TRBV7-9 | CASMKDGSSYEQYF | TGTGCCAGCATGAAAGACGGGAGCTCCTACGAGCAGTACTTC
TRBD1 | TRBJ1-1 | . | TRBV29-1 | CSTRQGVRAEAFF | TGCAGCACCCGACAGGGGGTTCGCGCTGAAGCTTTCTTT
. | TRBJ2-4 | . | TRBV14 | CASSLPRGDLAKNIQYF | TGTGCCAGCAGCCTGCCCCGCGGGGATCTAGCCAAAAACATTCAGTACTTC
TRBD1 | TRBJ1-1 | few | TRBV3-1 | CASSERGPRNTEAFF | TGTGCCAGCAGCGAAAGGGGGCCCAGGAACACTGAAGCTTTCTTT
TRBD2 | TRBJ2-2 | many | TRBV20-1 | CSARLAESNTGELFF | TGCAGTGCTAGACTAGCGGAGTCGAACACCGGGGAGCTGTTTTTT
TRBD2 | TRBJ2-5 | . | TRBV6-1 | CASSRTSGASMGETQYF | TGTGCCAGCAGTCGGACTAGCGGCGCTAGTATGGGGGAGACCCAGTACTTC
TRBD1 | TRBJ1-1 | . | TRBV5-1 | CASSPRDRGSNTEAFF | TGCGCCAGCAGCCCCCGGGACAGGGGATCGAACACTGAAGCTTTCTTT
. | TRBJ2-2 | few | TRBV30 | CAWRILPNTGELFF | TGTGCCTGGAGAATCCTGCCGAACACCGGGGAGCTGTTTTTT
TRBD2 | TRBJ2-5 | . | TRBV29-1 | CSALGVRGRAQETQYF | TGCAGCGCCCTTGGGGTCCGCGGGAGGGCCCAAGAGACCCAGTACTTC
. | TRBJ1-4 | few | TRBV7-2 | CASSFRTGNEKLFF | TGTGCCAGCAGCTTTCGGACGGGAAATGAAAAACTGTTTTTT
. | TRBJ1-1 | many | TRBV19 | CASSIDGIGTEAFF | TGTGCCAGTAGTATAGACGGAATTGGGACTGAAGCTTTCTTT
. | TRBJ1-1 | many | TRBV10-2 | CASSVPGSNTEAFF | TGCGCCAGCAGTGTTCCGGGATCGAACACTGAAGCTTTCTTT
TRBD2 | TRBJ2-5 | few | TRBV7-2 | CASSLGTSGLQETQYF | TGTGCCAGCAGCTTAGGGACTAGCGGCCTCCAAGAGACCCAGTACTTC
. | TRBJ2-5 | . | TRBV19 | CASRGTRKETQYF | TGTGCCAGTCGTGGGACGAGGAAAGAGACCCAGTACTTC
. | TRBJ2-2 | . | TRBV19 | CASSIAGAVTGELFF | TGTGCCAGTAGTATAGCGGGAGCTGTCACCGGGGAGCTGTTTTTT
. | TRBJ1-2 | many | TRBV30 | CACFYPGDYGYTF | TGTGCCTGTTTTTATCCGGGGGACTATGGCTACACCTTC
TRBD1 | TRBJ2-2 | . | TRBV4-2 | CASSQDRTGSGELFF | TGTGCCAGCAGCCAAGATAGGACAGGTTCCGGGGAGCTGTTTTTT
TRBD2 | TRBJ2-7 | many | TRBV12-3/TRBV12-4 | CASSGGLAGSYEQYF | TGTGCCAGCAGCGGCGGACTAGCGGGATCCTACGAGCAGTACTTC
. | TRBJ2-2 | many | TRBV12-3/TRBV12-4 | CASSKTVTGELFF | TGTGCCAGCAGCAAGACCGTCACCGGGGAGCTGTTTTTT
. | TRBJ1-2 | few | TRBV5-6 | CASSYRDGYYGYTF | TGTGCCAGCAGCTACCGGGACGGCTACTATGGCTACACCTTC
. | TRBJ2-7 | many | TRBV2 | CASSEQGMFYEQYF | TGTGCCAGCAGTGAACAGGGTATGTTCTACGAGCAGTACTTC
. | TRBJ2-7 | many | TRBV28 | CASSSTGGTGKYEQYF | TGTGCCAGCAGTTCCACCGGGGGAACAGGGAAATACGAGCAGTACTTC
. | TRBJ2-5 | many | TRBV20-1 | CSASPTAGETQYF | TGCAGTGCTAGCCCGACCGCGGGGGAGACCCAGTACTTC
. | TRBJ2-5 | few | TRBV4-1 | CASSQGPDQETQYF | TGCGCCAGCAGCCAAGGTCCAGACCAAGAGACCCAGTACTTC
TRBD1 | TRBJ1-2 | . | TRBV5-1 | CASSPGTDVYGYTF | TGCGCCAGCAGCCCCGGGACAGACGTTTATGGCTACACCTTC
TRBD2 | TRBJ2-7 | few | TRBV7-2 | CASRRIPSGSHEQYF | TGTGCCAGCAGACGTATCCCTAGCGGGAGTCACGAGCAGTACTTC
. | TRBJ1-3 | . | TRBV30 | CAWSAGGNTIYF | TGTGCCTGGAGTGCCGGTGGAAACACCATATATTTT
. | TRBJ2-7 | many | TRBV28 | CASSPPGRYEQYF | TGTGCCAGCAGTCCTCCGGGACGGTACGAGCAGTACTTC
TRBD1 | TRBJ2-7 | many | TRBV5-5 | CASSNTGTAYEQYF | TGTGCCAGCAGCAACACCGGGACAGCCTACGAGCAGTACTTC
TRBD1 | TRBJ1-6 | . | TRBV5-1 | CATGQGRNSPLHF | TGCGCCACCGGACAGGGGAGGAATTCACCCCTCCACTTT
. | TRBJ1-1 | . | TRBV28 | CASSFFQGGFLAEAFF | TGTGCCAGCAGTTTTTTTCAGGGTGGGTTTCTTGCTGAAGCTTTCTTT
. | TRBJ2-7 | many | TRBV2 | CASSELAPSSYEQYF | TGTGCCAGCAGTGAATTGGCCCCTAGCTCCTACGAGCAGTACTTC
. | TRBJ1-5 | once | TRBV7-9 | CASSLDGPRQPQHF | TGTGCCAGCAGCTTAGATGGTCCTCGGCAGCCCCAGCATTTT
TRBD2 | TRBJ2-1 | . | TRBV2 | CASSLLPSGSNEQFF | TGTGCCAGCAGCTTGTTGCCTAGCGGGAGCAATGAGCAGTTCTTC
. | TRBJ2-2 | . | TRBV7-9 | CASSPGHTGELFF | TGTGCCAGCAGCCCAGGACACACCGGGGAGCTGTTTTTT
. | TRBJ1-2 | many | TRBV7-3 | CASSPGSGYGYTF | TGTGCCAGCAGCCCGGGGTCAGGTTATGGCTACACCTTC
. | TRBJ1-2 | many | TRBV3-1 | CASSQKRAYGYTF | TGTGCCAGCAGCCAAAAGCGGGCTTATGGCTACACCTTC
TRBD1 | TRBJ1-1 | . | TRBV19 | CASMDRGRGTEAFF | TGTGCCAGTATGGACAGGGGAAGAGGAACTGAAGCTTTCTTT
. | TRBJ2-2 | many | TRBV5-1 | CASSLGTGTGELFF | TGCGCCAGCAGCTTGGGGACGGGAACCGGGGAGCTGTTTTTT